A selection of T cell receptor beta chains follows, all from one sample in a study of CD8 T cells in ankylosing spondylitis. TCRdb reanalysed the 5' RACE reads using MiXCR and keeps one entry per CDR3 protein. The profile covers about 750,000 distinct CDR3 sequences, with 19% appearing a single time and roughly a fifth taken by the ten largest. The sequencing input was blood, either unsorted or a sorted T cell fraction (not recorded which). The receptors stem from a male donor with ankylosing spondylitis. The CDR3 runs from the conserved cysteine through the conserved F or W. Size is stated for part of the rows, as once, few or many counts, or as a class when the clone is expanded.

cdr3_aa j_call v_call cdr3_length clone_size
CASSLAPGGGDTYEQYF TRBJ2-7 TRBV5-6 17 many
CASGRTRERETQYF TRBJ2-5 TRBV12-5 14 NA
CASRLNAGVNTEAFF TRBJ1-1 TRBV5-1 15 few
CASKQGTNQPQHF TRBJ1-5 TRBV10-1 13 NA
CASSSSIPPLYEQFF TRBJ2-1 TRBV12-3/TRBV12-4 15 few
CASSYRGVGGVRTGGYNEQFF TRBJ2-1 TRBV6-2/TRBV6-3 21 many
CASSGGGQAEAFF TRBJ1-1 TRBV7-9 13 few
CSVGPTDTQYF TRBJ2-3 TRBV29-1 11 few
CASSRWRQGGPNEQFF TRBJ2-1 TRBV4-1 16 NA
CASSLVPPGAYNEQFF TRBJ2-1 TRBV7-2 16 NA
CASSPPDRGPYEQYF TRBJ2-7 TRBV18 15 few
CASSTEGSSGSSGTQYF TRBJ2-5 TRBV5-1 17 few
CASSSEGAVSTDTQYF TRBJ2-3 TRBV2 16 NA
CSALDTIQETQYF TRBJ2-5 TRBV29-1 13 few